The rows below give T cell receptor beta chains drawn from one sample of a study of blood T cell repertoires in COVID-19. Clones were read by immunoSEQ multiplex PCR, and TCRdb kept only the in-frame ones, dropping some. The table includes around 360,000 clones, approximately 87% detected once. What was sequenced was peripheral blood. The receptors come from a woman in her 30s with COVID-19, enrolled during active disease. Each CDR3 is given with its conserved first and last residue. D genes are given only for firm matches.

D,V,J,CDR3
TRBD1,TRBV7-3,TRBJ2-3,CASSAPGQGGSDTQYF
.,TRBV3-1/TRBV3-2,TRBJ1-1,CASSHSPGGAFF
.,TRBV27,TRBJ2-7,CASSPGQSYEQYF
TRBD2,TRBV28,TRBJ2-7,CASSLWTSGFKWQQYF
TRBD1,TRBV7-8,TRBJ1-2,CASSFGDRKLANYGYTF
.,TRBV5-1,TRBJ2-3,CASSLRAGGTTDTQYF
.,TRBV10-1,TRBJ2-1,CASSEGLPRDEQFF
.,TRBV27,TRBJ2-3,CASSFGLKTDTQYF
.,TRBV5-6,TRBJ2-7,CASSLLGVVSSYEQYF
.,TRBV24-1,TRBJ1-4,CATSDGGREINEKLFF
TRBD2,TRBV3-1/TRBV3-2,TRBJ2-7,CASSQAVPSGLTSYEQYF
.,TRBV2,TRBJ2-2,CASSLESGGELFF
TRBD1,TRBV28,TRBJ1-1,CASRHSGGRKAFF
TRBD1,TRBV5-6,TRBJ1-4,CASSLHRGGNEKLFF
.,TRBV9,TRBJ2-3,CASSVGGDSTDTQYF
.,TRBV27,TRBJ1-6,CASSFEGGPPLHF
.,TRBV27,TRBJ1-1,CASSRRDVPEAFF
.,TRBV15,TRBJ2-1,CATSRERVRSQFF
TRBD2,TRBV2,TRBJ2-1,CASMLAGGSNEQFF
.,TRBV5-1,TRBJ1-5,CASSLQGDSNQPQHF
.,TRBV20-1,TRBJ2-3,CSARGNTQYF
TRBD1,TRBV28,TRBJ1-1,CASKGQGYTEAFF
TRBD1,TRBV7-9,TRBJ1-1,CASSPTDRGDTEAFF
.,TRBV12-3/TRBV12-4,TRBJ1-1,CASSSQNTEAFF
.,TRBV4-1,TRBJ1-5,CASSQAALERPQHF
.,TRBV7-9,TRBJ2-6,CASSPWGDSGANVLTF
TRBD1,TRBV19,TRBJ1-1,CASKTGLNTEAFF
TRBD1,TRBV2,TRBJ2-5,CASKNTGTAETQYF
TRBD2,TRBV4-1,TRBJ2-7,CASGLAGGYEQYF
.,TRBV10-1,TRBJ2-7,CASSESSGNEQYF
.,TRBV7-9,TRBJ1-3,CASSLARGGAGNTIYF
TRBD1,TRBV19,TRBJ1-5,CASSIYRGKVYSNQPQHF
.,TRBV3-1/TRBV3-2,TRBJ2-7,CASSPRGTYEQYF
.,TRBV15,TRBJ2-1,CATSRDKRPEQFF
.,TRBV27,TRBJ2-5,CASSLDCSPPQETQYF
TRBD2,TRBV5-4,TRBJ2-1,CASSSQRENHNEQFF
.,TRBV3-1/TRBV3-2,TRBJ2-7,CASSQSIGEQYF
.,TRBV4-1,TRBJ1-3,CASSQDSSSSGNTIYF
TRBD2,TRBV28,TRBJ2-3,CASSPLAGDEDTQYF
.,TRBV5-4,TRBJ1-4,CASSPAPGKLFF
TRBD2,TRBV10-3,TRBJ2-7,CAISGGSGRVDEQYF
.,TRBV7-3,TRBJ2-3,CASSKRGFSTDTQYF
TRBD2,TRBV27,TRBJ2-3,CASSPLAGRETDTQYF
.,TRBV28,TRBJ1-1,CASSFQLKNTEAFF
TRBD2,TRBV7-2,TRBJ2-1,CASSTSGVTNEQFF
.,TRBV12-3/TRBV12-4,TRBJ2-7,CASSFRGYYEQYF
TRBD2,TRBV19,TRBJ2-1,CASSIGALAGISYNEQFF
TRBD1,TRBV24-1,TRBJ2-1,CATSNRGRYNEQFF